This T cell receptor beta chain was identified during a study of blood T cell repertoires in COVID-19. Study summary: The samples span acute and convalescent COVID-19 from the United States, Italy and Spain. From T cells, B-cell-depleted T cells, or PBMCs came the material, which was cDNA or gDNA.

This clone has a single count. Study processing details: Estimated nucleated cell counts came from reference gene primer amplification. The assay was immunoSEQ multiplex PCR, and TCRdb's table has in-frame clones only and misses some. The D gene and trimming were derived from the DNA, and the V and J assignments and clone size from that table. Among about half a million clones, approximately 85% were seen once, and the ten largest hold approximately 2.9%. Germline assignment: CDR1 SGHTA and CDR2 FQGNSA. This CDR3 has 14 residues. V lost 4 bases, J lost 5 bases, and 3 bases stayed unmatched. The sequenced material came from peripheral blood. The clonotype originates from a human donor in a cohort sampled during active COVID-19. The J gene is TRBJ1-5, the V gene TRBV7-2; the match to TRBD1 covers 9 bases. Here the CDR3 DNA reads TGTGCCAGCAGCTATGGACAGGGGCATCAGCCCCAGCATTTT. Translated: CASSYGQGHQPQHF. The variable domain in full, with the rest retrieved from reference TRBV7-2 and TRBJ1-5, is GAGVSQSPSNKVTEKGKDVELRCDPISGHTALYWYRQSLGQGLEFLIYFQGNSAPDKSGLPSDRFSAERTGGSVSTLTIQRTQQEDSAVYLCASSYGQGHQPQHFGDGTRLSIL.